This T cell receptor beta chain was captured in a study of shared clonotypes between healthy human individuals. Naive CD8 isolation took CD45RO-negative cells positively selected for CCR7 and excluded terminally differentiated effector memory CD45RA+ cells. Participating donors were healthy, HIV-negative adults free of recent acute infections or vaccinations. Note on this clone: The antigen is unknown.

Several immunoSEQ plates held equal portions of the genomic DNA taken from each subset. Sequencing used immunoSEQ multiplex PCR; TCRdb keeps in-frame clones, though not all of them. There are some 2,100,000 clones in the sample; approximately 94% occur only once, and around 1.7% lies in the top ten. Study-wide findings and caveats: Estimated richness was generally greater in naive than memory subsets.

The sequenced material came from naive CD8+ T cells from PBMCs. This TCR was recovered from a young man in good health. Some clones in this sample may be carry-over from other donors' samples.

As DNA, the CDR3 is TGTGCCAGCAGCTTGTTAGCCGGGACAGGGTACTACGAGCAGTACTTC. Encoded protein: CASSLLAGTGYYEQYF. The chain recombines TRBV7-9 with TRBJ2-7; 9 positions agree with TRBD1. This CDR3 is 16 amino acids long. The V gene's germline CDR1 is SEHNR and CDR2 FQNEAQ (reference sequence). V lost 3 bases and J lost 3; bases outside the gene matches: 9.